Listed here are 19 T cell receptor beta chains from one sample, sequenced in a study of CD8 T cells in ankylosing spondylitis. Notes on the study in general: What seemed typical of ankylosing spondylitis blood was a TCR beta motif built from 8 or 9 highly homologous variants.

No antigen is known for these receptors. TCRdb ran MiXCR on the 5' RACE reads and lists one entry per CDR3 protein. The repertoire holds over 450,000 distinct CDR3 sequences, with roughly 12% as singletons. Sequencing was done on a sample of blood, either unsorted or a sorted T cell fraction (not recorded which). Source of these receptors: a male donor with ankylosing spondylitis.

This clonotype was observed at least ten times. The chain links TRBV5-5 to TRBJ2-7; 7 bases fit TRBD1. This CDR3 region has 15 residues. Germline loops: CDR1 SGHKS, CDR2 YYEKEE (reference sequence). The J segment lost 3 bases and the V segment lost 4 bases, leaving 10 bases of the junction unmatched. DNA for the CDR3: TGTGCCAGCAGCCAAGGGGGCACTCATGACTACGAGCAGTACTTC. Translated: CASSQGGTHDYEQYF. The entire variable domain, with the rest obtained from reference TRBV5-5 and TRBJ2-7, is as follows: DAGVTQSPTHLIKTRGQQVTLRCSPISGHKSVSWYQQVLGQGPQFIFQYYEKEERGRGNFPDRFSARQFPNYSSELNVNALLLGDSALYLCASSQGGTHDYEQYFGPGTRLTVT.

This clonotype has more than one count but fewer than ten. The chain recombines TRBV5-1 with TRBJ2-5; the D gene is possibly TRBD2 (5 bases). The CDR3 extends over 14 amino acids. Looked up from germline, CDR1 is SGHRS and CDR2 is YFSETQ. The V and J ends lost 0 bases and 5 bases respectively, with 11 bases between them. The CDR3 nucleotides are TGCGCCAGCAGCTTGGAACTAGTGCGGGAGACCCAGTACTTC. This codes for CASSLELVRETQYF.

In its sample, this clonotype was seen a few times. The chain couples TRBV19 to TRBJ2-7; D is perhaps TRBD1 or TRBD2 (5 bases each). CDR1 LNHDA and CDR2 SQIVND come from the germline V gene (reference sequence). Deletions cut 4 bases from V and 1 base from J, with 11 bases between. This CDR3 is 14 amino acids long. The CDR3 nucleotides are TGTGCCAGTAGTACCCCGGGACGGTCCTACGAGCAGTACTTC. This sequence encodes CASSTPGRSYEQYF. The entire variable domain, with the rest obtained from reference TRBV19 and TRBJ2-7, is as follows: DGGITQSPKYLFRKEGQNVTLSCEQNLNHDAMYWYRQDPGQGLRLIYYSQIVNDFQKGDIAEGYSVSREKKESFPLTVTSAQKNPTAFYLCASSTPGRSYEQYFGPGTRLTVT.

This clonotype was seen repeatedly, ten times or more. This chain links TRBV20-1 with TRBJ1-5, with D possibly TRBD1 on 5 matching bases. The CDR3 has 16 residues. Germline lookup yields CDR1 DFQATT and CDR2 SNEGSKA (reference sequence). V was cut by 0 bases and J by 5 bases, with 17 bases left in between. CDR3 sequence (DNA): TGCAGTGCTAGAGATCCGCGGCAGGGCGGAGATCAGCCCCAGCATTTT. It is translated as CSARDPRQGGDQPQHF.

This clonotype was detected a few times. The J gene is TRBJ2-1, the V gene TRBV9; TRBD1 matches at 8 bases. Trimming cost V 4 bases and J 6 bases; bases outside gene matches: 9. Germline CDR1 is SGDLS and CDR2 is YYNGEE. This CDR3 region has 15 residues. This CDR3 reads CASSTRTGNGNEQFF. The CDR3 DNA follows: TGTGCCAGCAGCACCCGGACAGGGAACGGCAATGAGCAGTTCTTC.

The rearrangement links TRBV15 to TRBJ2-7; possibly TRBD1 for D (5 bases). Germline V gene lookup returns CDR1 LNHNV and CDR2 YYDKDF (reference sequence). The CDR3 runs 13 residues. CDR3 DNA: TGTGCCACCAGCAGCGCAGACGCGGCTCCACAGGACGTC. Translated: CATSSADAAPQDV.

This clonotype has only a few counts. The rearrangement joins TRBV5-1 to TRBJ2-5; D not resolved. The CDR3 is 15 residues long. Germline V gene data show CDR1 as SGHRS and CDR2 as YFSETQ. V gave up 0 bases and J gave up 5 bases, with 14 bases separating them. CDR3 residues: CASSLEAGMGETQYF. CDR3 nucleotide sequence: TGCGCCAGCAGCTTGGAGGCAGGCATGGGGGAGACCCAGTACTTC.

The rearrangement uses TRBV2 and TRBJ2-2; D possibly corresponds to TRBD2 (6 bases). There are 15 residues in the CDR3. The germline V and J ends were trimmed by 2 bases and 4 bases, with 11 bases remaining between them. Germline assignment: CDR1 SNHLY and CDR2 FYNNEI. CDR3 sequence reads: CASSESGSGTGELFF. The CDR3 DNA follows: TGTGCCAGCAGTGAATCCGGGAGCGGCACCGGGGAGCTGTTTTTT.

The chain couples TRBV12-3 or TRBV12-4 to TRBJ2-7; 7 positions match TRBD2. CDR3 size: 14 residues. V lost 6 bases, J lost 5 bases, and 10 bases stayed unmatched. The CDR3 is CASSPSGMGNEQYV. The CDR3 DNA reads as TGTGCCAGCAGCCCAAGCGGGATGGGCAACGAGCAGTACGTC.

This clonotype was seen a handful of times. The rearrangement joins TRBV2 to TRBJ1-1; 8 bases line up with TRBD1. The germline CDR1 and CDR2 sequences are SNHLY and FYNNEI. Trimming took 4 bases from V and 5 from J; bases not matched to a gene: 9. This CDR3 has 15 residues. For the CDR3, the DNA is TGTGCCAGCAGTGCACGACAGGGGATGATTACTGAAGCTTTCTTT. Its protein product is CASSARQGMITEAFF.

This clonotype has a count of ten or more. This chain links TRBV5-1 with TRBJ2-2; D call uncertain. With 0 bases removed from V and 5 bases from J, the gap between germline ends came to 11 bases. There are 15 residues in the CDR3. Looked up from germline, CDR1 is SGHRS and CDR2 is YFSETQ. The CDR3 region is CASSLAASYTGELFF. The CDR3, as DNA: TGCGCCAGCAGCTTGGCCGCCAGTTATACCGGGGAGCTGTTTTTT.

This clonotype has only a few counts. The chain uses TRBV5-1 and TRBJ1-2, with 8 bases matching TRBD1. Germline V lookup: CDR1 SGHRS, CDR2 YFSETQ. V shed 4 bases and J 5 bases; nucleotides not matched to a gene: 13. The CDR3 is 16 amino acids. The CDR3 loop is CASSGMWTGMGYGYTF. Here the CDR3 DNA reads TGCGCCAGCAGCGGAATGTGGACAGGGATGGGGTATGGCTACACCTTC.

This clonotype was recorded many times. The CDR3: CASTSTGGTTEAFF. The CDR3 nucleotides read TGCGCCAGCACCTCGACAGGGGGGACCACTGAAGCTTTCTTT. The rearrangement links TRBV5-1 to TRBJ1-1; 9 bases map to TRBD1. J lost 4 bases, V lost 6 bases, and 7 bases had no gene match. The germline V gene has CDR1 SGHRS and CDR2 YFSETQ. This CDR3 contains 14 residues.

This clonotype appeared a few times. V and J are TRBV12-3 or TRBV12-4 and TRBJ1-1, with D perhaps matching TRBD1 (5 bases). The CDR3 totals 11 residues. The V end lost 5 bases, the J end lost 7 bases, and 8 bases lay between the germline ends. The CDR3 DNA reads TGTGCCAGCAGTCCAGGGCTTGAAGCTTTCTTT. Translated: CASSPGLEAFF.

This clonotype was seen a few times. This chain connects TRBV27 to TRBJ2-7; no clear D gene. The CDR3 loop spans 14 amino acids. Germline V gene lookup returns CDR1 MNHEY and CDR2 SMNVEV (reference sequence). V was clipped by 6 bases and J by 5 bases, with 17 bases between them. The CDR3 DNA follows: TGTGCCAGCAGCCCCTTAGGCGGAGAGAACGAGCAGTACTTC. Amino acid sequence: CASSPLGGENEQYF.

This clonotype was recorded many times. The gene calls are TRBV10-3 and TRBJ2-1; 8 nucleotides agree with TRBD2. Germline assignment: CDR1 ENHRY and CDR2 SYGVKD. The CDR3 is 14 amino acids. The V and J ends lost 2 bases and 7 bases, in that order; junction bases with no gene match: 4. The DNA of the CDR3 is TGTGCCATCAGTGAGGGACTAGCAGTTAATGAGCAGTTCTTC. This encodes CAISEGLAVNEQFF.

The sample holds many counts of this clonotype. The chain couples TRBV12-3 or TRBV12-4 to TRBJ2-5; perhaps D is TRBD1 or TRBD2 (5 bases each). V lost 5 bases to trimming and J lost 5 bases, with 12 bases between them. The CDR3 contains 13 residues. The CDR3: CASSGTVVETQYF. DNA for the CDR3: TGTGCCAGCAGTGGGACGGTGGTTGAGACCCAGTACTTC.

This clonotype was seen only a few times. The gene calls are TRBV7-9 and TRBJ2-3, with a possible D match to TRBD2 (5 bases). This CDR3 region has 15 residues. Trimming stripped 7 bases from V and 2 bases from J, with 16 bases between. Looked up from germline, CDR1 is SEHNR and CDR2 is FQNEAQ (reference sequence). The CDR3 DNA reads as TGTGCCAGCATCCACCGGGGAGCGAACACAGATACGCAGTATTTT. Translated: CASIHRGANTDTQYF.

Many counts were recorded for this clonotype. This chain uses TRBV29-1 with TRBJ2-7; D remains unclear. CDR3 size: 12 residues. V shed 6 bases and J shed 2 bases, with 11 bases lying between them. The V gene's germline CDR1 is SQVTM and CDR2 ANQGSEA. The CDR3 loop reads CSVSDGTYEQYF. The CDR3, as DNA: TGCAGCGTCTCGGACGGAACCTACGAGCAGTACTTC.